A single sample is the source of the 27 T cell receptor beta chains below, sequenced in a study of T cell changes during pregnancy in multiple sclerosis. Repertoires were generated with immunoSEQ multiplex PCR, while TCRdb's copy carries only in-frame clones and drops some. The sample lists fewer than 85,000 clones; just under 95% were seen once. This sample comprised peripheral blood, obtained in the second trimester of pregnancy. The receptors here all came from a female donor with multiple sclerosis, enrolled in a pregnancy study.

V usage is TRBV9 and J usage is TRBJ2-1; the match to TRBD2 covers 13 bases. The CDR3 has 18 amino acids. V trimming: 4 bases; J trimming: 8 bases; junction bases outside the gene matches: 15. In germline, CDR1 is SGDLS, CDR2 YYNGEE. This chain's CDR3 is CASSPAGGLAGARDEQFF. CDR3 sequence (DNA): TGTGCCAGCAGCCCCGCCGGAGGACTAGCGGGGGCTAGGGATGAGCAGTTCTTC.

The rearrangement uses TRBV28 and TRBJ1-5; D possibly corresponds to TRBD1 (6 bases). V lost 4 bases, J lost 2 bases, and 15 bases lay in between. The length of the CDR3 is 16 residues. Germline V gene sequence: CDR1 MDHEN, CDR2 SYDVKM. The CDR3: CASSSKQGNGNQPQHF. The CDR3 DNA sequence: TGTGCCAGCAGTTCGAAACAGGGAAACGGCAATCAGCCCCAGCATTTT.

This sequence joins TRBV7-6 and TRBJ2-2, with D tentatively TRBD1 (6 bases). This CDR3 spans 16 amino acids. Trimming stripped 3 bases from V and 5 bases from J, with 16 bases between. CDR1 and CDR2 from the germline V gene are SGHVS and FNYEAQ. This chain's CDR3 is CASSLGQGGRTGELFF. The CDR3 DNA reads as TGTGCCAGCAGCTTGGGACAAGGAGGAAGAACCGGGGAGCTGTTTTTT.

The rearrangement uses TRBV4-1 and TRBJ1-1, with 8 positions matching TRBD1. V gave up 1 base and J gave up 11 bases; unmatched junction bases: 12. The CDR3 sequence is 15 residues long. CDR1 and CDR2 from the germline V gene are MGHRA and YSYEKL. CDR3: CASSQADRVPREAFF. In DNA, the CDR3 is TGCGCCAGCAGCCAAGCGGACAGGGTACCCCGAGAGGCTTTCTTT.

CDR3 loop: CASSVATGGGETQYF. DNA for the CDR3: TGTGCCAGCAGCGTAGCTACGGGGGGGGGAGAGACCCAGTACTTC. This rearrangement joins TRBV9 to TRBJ2-5; TRBD2 agrees at 8 bases. The CDR3 spans 15 residues. CDR1 is SGDLS, CDR2 YYNGEE, per germline. V trimming: 0 bases; J trimming: 4 bases; junction bases outside the gene matches: 5.

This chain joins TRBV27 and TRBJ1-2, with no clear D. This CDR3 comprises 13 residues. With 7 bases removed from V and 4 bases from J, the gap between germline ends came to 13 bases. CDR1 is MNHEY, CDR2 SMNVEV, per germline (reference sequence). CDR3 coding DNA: TGTGCCAGCACCCAGGCGGGAAGCTATGGCTACACCTTC. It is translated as CASTQAGSYGYTF.

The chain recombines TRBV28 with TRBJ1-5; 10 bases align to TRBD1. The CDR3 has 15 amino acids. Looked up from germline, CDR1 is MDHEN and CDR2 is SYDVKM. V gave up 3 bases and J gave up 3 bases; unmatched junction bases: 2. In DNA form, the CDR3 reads TGTGCCAGCAGTTTCGACAGGGGGCCCAATCAGCCCCAGCATTTT. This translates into CASSFDRGPNQPQHF.

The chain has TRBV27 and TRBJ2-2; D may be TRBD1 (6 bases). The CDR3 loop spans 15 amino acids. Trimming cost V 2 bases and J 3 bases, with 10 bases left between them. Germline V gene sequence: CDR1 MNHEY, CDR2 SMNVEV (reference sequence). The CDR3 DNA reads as TGTGCCAGCAGTTTAAGGGGGTCCCACACCGGGGAGCTGTTTTTT. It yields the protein CASSLRGSHTGELFF.

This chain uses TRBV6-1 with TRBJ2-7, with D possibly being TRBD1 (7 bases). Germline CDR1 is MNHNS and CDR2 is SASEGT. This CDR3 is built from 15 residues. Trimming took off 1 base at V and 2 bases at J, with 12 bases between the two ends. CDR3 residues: CASSEGAGGPYEQYF. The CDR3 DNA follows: TGTGCCAGCAGTGAAGGGGCAGGGGGGCCCTACGAGCAGTACTTC.

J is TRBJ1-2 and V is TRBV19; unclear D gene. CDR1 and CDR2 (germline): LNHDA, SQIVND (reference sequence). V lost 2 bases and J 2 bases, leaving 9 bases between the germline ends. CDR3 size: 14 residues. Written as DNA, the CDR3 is TGTGCCAGTAGTATAAGCCCGTCAAACTATGGCTACACCTTC. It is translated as CASSISPSNYGYTF.

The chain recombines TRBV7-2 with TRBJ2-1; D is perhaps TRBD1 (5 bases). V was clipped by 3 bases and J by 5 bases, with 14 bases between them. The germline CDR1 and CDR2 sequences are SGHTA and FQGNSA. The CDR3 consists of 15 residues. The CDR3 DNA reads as TGTGCCAGCAGCTTCTCTTCAGGGCGGAACAATGAGCAGTTCTTC. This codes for CASSFSSGRNNEQFF.

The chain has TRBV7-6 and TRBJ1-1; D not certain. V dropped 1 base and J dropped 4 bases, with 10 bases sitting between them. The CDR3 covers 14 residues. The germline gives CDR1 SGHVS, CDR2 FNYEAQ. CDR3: CASSLVGGSTEAFF. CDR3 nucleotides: TGTGCCAGCAGCTTAGTGGGAGGAAGCACTGAAGCTTTCTTT.

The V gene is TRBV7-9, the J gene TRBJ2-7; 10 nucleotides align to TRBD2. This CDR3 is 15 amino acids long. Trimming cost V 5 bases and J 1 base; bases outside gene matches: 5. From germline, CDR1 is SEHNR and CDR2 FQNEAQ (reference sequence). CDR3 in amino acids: CASSLTSGSSYEQYF. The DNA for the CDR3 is TGTGCCAGCAGCCTGACTAGCGGGTCGTCCTACGAGCAGTACTTC. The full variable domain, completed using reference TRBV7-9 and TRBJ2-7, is DTGVSQNPRHKITKRGQNVTFRCDPISEHNRLYWYRQTLGQGPEFLTYFQNEAQLEKSRLLSDRFSAERPKGSFSTLEIQRTEQGDSAMYLCASSLTSGSSYEQYFGPGTRLTVT.

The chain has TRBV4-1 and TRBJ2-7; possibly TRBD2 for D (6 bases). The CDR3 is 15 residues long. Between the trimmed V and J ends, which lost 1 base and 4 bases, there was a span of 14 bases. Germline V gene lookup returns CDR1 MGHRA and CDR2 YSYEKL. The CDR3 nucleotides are TGCGCCAGCAGCCAAGGGGTCAGGGCGGGATACGAGCAGTACTTC. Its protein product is CASSQGVRAGYEQYF.

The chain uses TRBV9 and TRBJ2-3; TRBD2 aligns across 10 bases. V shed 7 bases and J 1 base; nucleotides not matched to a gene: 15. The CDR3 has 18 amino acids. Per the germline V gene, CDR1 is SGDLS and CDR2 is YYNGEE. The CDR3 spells CASGLSKREGRGTDTQYF. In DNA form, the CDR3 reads TGTGCCAGCGGTCTTTCAAAGCGGGAGGGCCGTGGCACAGATACGCAGTATTTT.

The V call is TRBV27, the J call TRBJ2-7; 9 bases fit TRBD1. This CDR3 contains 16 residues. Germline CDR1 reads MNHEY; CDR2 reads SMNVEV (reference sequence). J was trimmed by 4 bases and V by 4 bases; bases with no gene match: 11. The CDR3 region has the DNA TGTGCCAGCAGTTCACCACGACAGGGGGGGGGTTACGAGCAGTACTTC. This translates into CASSSPRQGGGYEQYF.

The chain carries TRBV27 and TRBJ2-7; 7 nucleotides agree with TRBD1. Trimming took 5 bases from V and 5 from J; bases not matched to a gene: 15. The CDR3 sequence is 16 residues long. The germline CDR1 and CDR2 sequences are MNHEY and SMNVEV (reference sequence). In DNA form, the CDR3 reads TGTGCCAGCAGTATACTAAGCCGACAGGGAGTCAACGAGCAGTACTTC. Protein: CASSILSRQGVNEQYF.

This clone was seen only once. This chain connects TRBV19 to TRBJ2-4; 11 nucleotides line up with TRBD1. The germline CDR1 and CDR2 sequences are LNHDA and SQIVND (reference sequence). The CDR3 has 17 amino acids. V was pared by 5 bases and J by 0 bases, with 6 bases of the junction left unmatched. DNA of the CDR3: TGTGCCAGTAGTGCTACGGGACAGGGGGAAGCCAAAAACATTCAGTACTTC. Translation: CASSATGQGEAKNIQYF.

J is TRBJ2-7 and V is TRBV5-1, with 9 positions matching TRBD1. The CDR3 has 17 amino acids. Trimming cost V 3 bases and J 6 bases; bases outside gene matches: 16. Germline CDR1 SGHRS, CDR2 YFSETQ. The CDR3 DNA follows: TGCGCCAGCAGCTCTGGACAGGGGAGGTTAGGCTTGGGCGAGCAGTACTTC. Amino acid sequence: CASSSGQGRLGLGEQYF.

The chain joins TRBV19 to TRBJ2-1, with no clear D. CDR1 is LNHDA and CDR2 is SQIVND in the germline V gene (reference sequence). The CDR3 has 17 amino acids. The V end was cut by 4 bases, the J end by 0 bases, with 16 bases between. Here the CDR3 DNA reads TGTGCCAGTAGTAATCACCCCGATTTTAGCTCCTACAATGAGCAGTTCTTC. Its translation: CASSNHPDFSSYNEQFF.

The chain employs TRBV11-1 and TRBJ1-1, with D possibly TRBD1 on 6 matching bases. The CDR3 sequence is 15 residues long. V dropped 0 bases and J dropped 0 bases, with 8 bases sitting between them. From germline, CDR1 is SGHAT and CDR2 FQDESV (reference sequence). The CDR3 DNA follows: TGTGCCAGCAGCTTAGCAGGACAGCTGAACACTGAAGCTTTCTTT. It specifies CASSLAGQLNTEAFF. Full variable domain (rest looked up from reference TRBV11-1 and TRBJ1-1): EAEVAQSPRYKITEKSQAVAFWCDPISGHATLYWYRQILGQGPELLVQFQDESVVDDSQLPKDRFSAERLKGVDSTLKIQPAELGDSAMYLCASSLAGQLNTEAFFGQGTRLTVV.

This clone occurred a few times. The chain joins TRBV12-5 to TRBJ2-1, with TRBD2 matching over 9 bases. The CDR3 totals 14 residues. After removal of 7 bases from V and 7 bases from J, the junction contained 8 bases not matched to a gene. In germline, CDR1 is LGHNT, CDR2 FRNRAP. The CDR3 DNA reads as TGTGCTAGTGCTGCGGCGGGAGGGAATAATGAGCAGTTCTTC. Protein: CASAAAGGNNEQFF. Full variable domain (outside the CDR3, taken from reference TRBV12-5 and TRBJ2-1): DARVTQTPRHKVTEMGQEVTMRCQPILGHNTVFWYRQTMMQGLELLAYFRNRAPLDDSGMPKDRFSAEMPDATLATLKIQPSEPRDSAVYFCASAAAGGNNEQFFGPGTRLTVL.

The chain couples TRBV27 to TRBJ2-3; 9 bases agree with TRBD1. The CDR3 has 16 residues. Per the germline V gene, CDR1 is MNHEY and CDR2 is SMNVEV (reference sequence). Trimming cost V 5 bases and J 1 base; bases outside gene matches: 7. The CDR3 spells CASSGGRDRGTDTQYF. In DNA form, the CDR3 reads TGTGCCAGCAGTGGGGGACGGGACAGGGGCACAGATACGCAGTATTTT.

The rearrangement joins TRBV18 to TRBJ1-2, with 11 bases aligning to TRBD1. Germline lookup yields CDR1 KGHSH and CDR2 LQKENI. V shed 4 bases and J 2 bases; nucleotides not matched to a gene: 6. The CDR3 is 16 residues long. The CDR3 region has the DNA TGTGCCAGCTCACTGGACAGGGGGCAAGGGAACTATGGCTACACCTTC. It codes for CASSLDRGQGNYGYTF. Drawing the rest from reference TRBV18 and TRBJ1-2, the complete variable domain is NAGVMQNPRHLVRRRGQEARLRCSPMKGHSHVYWYRQLPEEGLKFMVYLQKENIIDESGMPKERFSAEFPKEGPSILRIQQVVRGDSAAYFCASSLDRGQGNYGYTFGSGTRLTVV.

The CDR3: CASSSGLLNNEQFF. The CDR3 nucleotides read TGTGCCAGCAGCTCGGGACTCCTCAACAATGAGCAGTTCTTC. The gene calls are TRBV7-3 and TRBJ2-1; D may be TRBD2 (6 bases). The V end lost 4 bases, the J end lost 5 bases, and 12 bases lay between the germline ends. CDR1 and CDR2 (germline): SGHTA, FQGTGA. The CDR3 covers 14 residues. Full variable domain (rest looked up from reference TRBV7-3 and TRBJ2-1): GAGVSQTPSNKVTEKGKYVELRCDPISGHTALYWYRQSLGQGPEFLIYFQGTGAADDSGLPNDRFFAVRPEGSVSTLKIQRTERGDSAVYLCASSSGLLNNEQFFGPGTRLTVL.

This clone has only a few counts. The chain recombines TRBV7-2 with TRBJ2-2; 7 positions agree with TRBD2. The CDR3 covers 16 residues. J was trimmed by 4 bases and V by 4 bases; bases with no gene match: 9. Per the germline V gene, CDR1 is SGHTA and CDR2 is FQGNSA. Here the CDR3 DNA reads TGTGCCAGCAGCTCTTTGGCGGGAGTCCCCACCGGGGAGCTGTTTTTT. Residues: CASSSLAGVPTGELFF. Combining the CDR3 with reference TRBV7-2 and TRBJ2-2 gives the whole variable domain GAGVSQSPSNKVTEKGKDVELRCDPISGHTALYWYRQSLGQGLEFLIYFQGNSAPDKSGLPSDRFSAERTGGSVSTLTIQRTQQEDSAVYLCASSSLAGVPTGELFFGEGSRLTVL.

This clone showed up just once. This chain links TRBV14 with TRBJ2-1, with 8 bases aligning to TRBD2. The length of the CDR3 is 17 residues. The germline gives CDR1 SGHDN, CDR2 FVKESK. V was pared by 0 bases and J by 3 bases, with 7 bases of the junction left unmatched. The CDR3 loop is CASSQDVGLALYNEQFF. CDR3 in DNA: TGTGCCAGCAGCCAAGATGTCGGACTAGCCCTCTACAATGAGCAGTTCTTC.